This T cell receptor beta chain was sequenced in a study of radiation and T cells in renal cell carcinoma. Data came from immunoSEQ multiplex PCR; TCRdb stores just in-frame clones and leaves some out. This sample carries 30,000 to 40,000 clones, about 85% of them seen once, and the ten largest clones take about 30%. Indicated time point: blood 4 weeks post-SBRT, at nephrectomy. The treatment was: 15 Gy SBRT to primary tumor, nephrectomy 4 weeks later. Nephrectomy followed 15 Gy stereotactic body radiation by 4 weeks. Germline V lookup: CDR1 MNHNS, CDR2 SASEGT. There are 15 residues in the CDR3. V lost 7 bases and J lost 2; bases outside the gene matches: 9.

The sequence came from a man in his 60s with renal cell carcinoma. This material consisted of blood, taken from a patient whose treatment included radiotherapy and nephrectomy. The chain links TRBV6-1 to TRBJ2-7, with 9 nucleotides matching TRBD2. The CDR3 coding sequence is TGTGCCAGCATTTATGGGACTAGCCTTACCTACGAGCAGTACTTC. It yields the protein CASIYGTSLTYEQYF.